The sequence of this T cell receptor (beta chain) was determined in a study of T cell responses to AZD1222 COVID-19 vaccine. Comments on this clone: The antigen remains unidentified.

CDR3 length: 14 amino acids. CDR1 and CDR2 from the germline V gene are SGHTA and FQGNSA. V dropped 4 bases and J dropped 3; count of bases not matched to a gene: 6. Assay used: immunoSEQ multiplex PCR; TCRdb lists only in-frame clones, some missing. The data hold some 200,000 clones, with around nine tenths observed a single time. Study-level points and caveats: Spike-specific TCR depth and breadth grew after two AZD1222 doses.

Specimen: peripheral blood, collected 28 days after the second dose of the MenACWY control vaccine. This chain joins TRBV7-2 and TRBJ2-7; 7 nucleotides match TRBD1. The receptor was derived from an adult who received the MenACWY meningococcal vaccine as a control. The CDR3 DNA reads as TGTGCCAGCAGCTCGGGACAGTTGCACTACGAGCAGTACTTC. As protein: CASSSGQLHYEQYF.